The present TCR beta chain was sequenced within a study of blood T cell repertoires in COVID-19. Enrolled through a virtual design, the participants were between 18 and 89 years of age and came from about two dozen US areas. Cohort placement rested on clinical history that participants reported themselves. This CDR3 contains 11 residues. The germline gives CDR1 DFQATT, CDR2 SNEGSKA (reference sequence). Sequencing was performed with immunoSEQ multiplex PCR; in TCRdb, only in-frame clones are kept and a portion is missing. The table has 150,000 or so clones, roughly 87% seen once. This clonotype was sampled from a woman between 40 and 50 years old who had been exposed to COVID-19. This chain joins TRBV20-1 and TRBJ1-5; D gene uncertain. The sample consisted of PBMCs or T cells enriched from blood (not recorded which). The CDR3 here is CKTRGKQPQHF. CDR3 DNA: TGCAAGACTCGAGGAAAACAGCCCCAGCATTTT.